The present T cell receptor beta chain was sequenced within a study of STAT5B mutations in CD4+ large granular lymphocyte leukemia. CDR3 length equals 13 residues. Germline CDR1 reads SGHVS; CDR2 reads FNYEAQ. The germline V and J ends were trimmed by 1 base and 14 bases, with 12 bases remaining between them. Only a few counts were recorded for this clone. TCRdb's copy holds only in-frame clones and misses some; the assay was immunoSEQ multiplex PCR. The sample gives around 32,000 clones, approximately 76% of which show up once; over 0.4% is in the top ten. V is TRBV7-6 and J is TRBJ1-6; D is unresolved. Sequenced input: CD4+ T cells from blood buffy coats. This TCR came from a human donor in good health. This chain's CDR3 is CASSLVEREALHF. CDR3 coding DNA: TGTGCCAGCAGCTTAGTAGAGCGTGAGGCCCTCCACTTT.